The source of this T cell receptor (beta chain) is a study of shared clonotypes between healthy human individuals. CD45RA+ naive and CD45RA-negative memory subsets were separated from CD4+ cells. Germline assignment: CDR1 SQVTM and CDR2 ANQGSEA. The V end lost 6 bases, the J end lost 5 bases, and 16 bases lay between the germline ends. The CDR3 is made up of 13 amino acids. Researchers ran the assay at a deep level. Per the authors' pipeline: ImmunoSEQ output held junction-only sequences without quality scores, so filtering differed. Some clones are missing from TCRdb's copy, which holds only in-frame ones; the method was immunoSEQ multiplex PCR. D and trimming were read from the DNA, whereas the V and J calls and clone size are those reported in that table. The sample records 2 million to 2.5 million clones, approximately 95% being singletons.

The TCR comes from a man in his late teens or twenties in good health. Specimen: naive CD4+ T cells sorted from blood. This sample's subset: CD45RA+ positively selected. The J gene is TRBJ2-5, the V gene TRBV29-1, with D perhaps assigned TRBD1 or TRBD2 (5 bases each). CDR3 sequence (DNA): TGCAGCGTCTGGGGACGGGAAGGGGAGACCCAGTACTTC. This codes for CSVWGREGETQYF.